This T cell receptor (beta chain) derives from a study of radiotherapy plus CTLA-4 blockade in lung cancer. Overall study results and limits: Blood-borne expansion of tumor-derived TCR clones followed radiotherapy plus ipilimumab.

About this clone itself: Its cognate antigen is unknown.

Lung cancer patients with chemo-refractory metastatic non-small-cell disease were given focal radiation plus CTLA-4 blockade with ipilimumab. The CDR3 runs to 15 residues. Some clones are missing from TCRdb's copy, which holds only in-frame ones; the method was immunoSEQ multiplex PCR. The data show 81,000 or so clones, more than 85% seen once. Sequenced material: peripheral blood, taken from a patient treated with radiotherapy plus ipilimumab. The rearrangement uses TRBV21-1 and TRBJ1-3. TRBV21-1 counts as a pseudogene. The TCR originated in a human donor with non-small cell lung cancer who had stable disease on radiotherapy plus ipilimumab. This chain's CDR3 is CASSKDEASGNTIYF. The CDR3 coding sequence is TGTGCCAGCAGCAAAGATGAGGCCTCTGGAAACACCATATATTTT.